This T cell receptor beta chain was observed in a study of human T cells and chemical hapten exposure. V gave up 1 base and J gave up 6 bases; unmatched junction bases: 5. CDR1 SGHTA and CDR2 FQGNSA come from the germline V gene. CDR3 length: 17 residues. TCRdb itself ran the RACE reads through MiXCR, one entry per CDR3 protein. Among about 140,000 distinct CDR3 sequences listed, 10% to 15% were seen once. Specified time point: patch test 2, 6 weeks after DPC sensitization. Treatment reported: therapeutic diphenylcyclopropenone sensitization with weekly scalp DPC. Every patch test was put on after a blood sample was taken. This clonotype turned up a few times.

The clonotype originates from a woman aged 45-65 years with alopecia areata. Some clones in this sample may be carry-over from other donors' samples. V usage is TRBV7-2 and J usage is TRBJ2-1; TRBD2 matches 14 bases. The sequenced sample was whole blood, obtained in connection with sensitization to the hapten diphenylcyclopropenone (DPC). CDR3 sequence: CASSLVLGLAGANEQFF. The CDR3 DNA sequence: TGTGCCAGCAGCTTAGTTCTGGGACTAGCGGGAGCCAATGAGCAGTTCTTC.